This T cell receptor (beta chain) was identified during a study of vaccination effects on CD4 cells after COVID-19 (dated by TCRdb to between 2021 and 2024). Turning to the overall study: Two doses of either the BNT162b2 or the mRNA-1273 mRNA SARS-CoV-2 vaccine were administered to participants. SARS-CoV-2 spike-specific CD4+ TCR repertoires were compared before and after mRNA vaccination in COVID-19 convalescent patients and in infection-naive vaccine recipients. The full study included over 8 COVID-19 convalescent patients and a few SARS-CoV-2-naive healthy vaccine recipients. The Oncomine TCR Beta short-read assay on an Illumina iSeq 100 was used to sequence cultures from other donors in the study. Findings and caveats that apply to the study as a whole: Among healthy vaccine recipients, nearly all vaccine-induced clones were SARS-CoV-2 mono-reactive, and just 1 of 255 was cross-reactive with common cold coronaviruses. Both infection-induced and vaccine-induced clones contracted markedly at late post-vaccination timepoints, which is consistent with waning T cell responses. Limitations of the study were the small number of convalescent patients and the absence of early post-infection timepoints.

In the ViraFEST assay, PBMC were stimulated with viral peptide pools, and TCR sequencing was then used to find antigen-specific CD4+ T cell clonotypes based on their expansion. After around ten days of culture, CD4+ T cells were isolated with the EasySep CD4+ T cell isolation kit. Negative nucleocapsid antibody results before and after vaccination confirmed that the healthy vaccine recipients had no prior SARS-CoV-2 infection. Some 1.9 million PBMC per well were cultured with 9 to 10 ug/ml peptides in IMDM containing roughly 5% human AB serum, about 10 IU/ml IL-2 and gentamicin. On days 3 and 7, half of the culture medium was replaced with fresh IL-2-containing medium. Unless noted otherwise, every peptide stimulation condition was cultured in triplicate wells. Using Ficoll-Paque Plus gradient centrifugation, PBMC were separated from whole blood and then either used fresh or cryopreserved at -140C. The spike proteins of SARS-CoV-2 and of the common cold coronaviruses HCoV-NL63, HCoV-OC43 and HCoV-229E were spanned by overlapping peptide pools. Genomic DNA was extracted from cultured CD4+ T cells with the QIAamp micro DNA kit.

Libraries were built with the immunoSEQ multiplex PCR assay. DNA from the cultured, isolated CD4+ T cells was subjected to TCR beta CDR3 sequencing. On the study's bioinformatics: Non-productive TCR sequences were discarded, and reads were trimmed to the CDR3 region, with only CDR3s of 7 or more amino acids retained. Antigen-specific clonotypes were identified with the MANAFEST web app by comparing expansion in peptide wells against reference cultures. To be called positive, a clone needed expansion at FDR<0.05 compared with the reference and with all other wells, an odds ratio greater than 5, and a frequency greater than 0.1% in two replicate wells. Clonotypes significantly expanded in SARS-CoV-2 spike wells and in at least one common cold coronavirus spike condition were defined as cross-reactive. CDR3 similarity was assessed by Levenshtein distance with the stringdist R package, and unrooted trees were built with ape in R 3.6.1. In its TCRdb copy, this immuneACCESS table keeps in-frame sequences only and misses some clones. Where compared with another copy, unresolved V genes explain less than half of these, and the others have no known cause. V, J and clone size are taken as reported in that table, and D and trimming were inferred from the DNA itself. The sample table records some 22,000 clones; 74% of these occur just once. The ten largest clonotypes hold around 3.5% of the sample.

CDR1 and CDR2 (SGHRS, YFSETQ) derive from the germline V gene. V lost 3 bases and J lost 1 base; the stretch between them is 7 bases long. From the cysteine through the phenylalanine, the CDR3 covers 13 amino acids. Left in the record is the CDR3 DNA by itself, 39 bases read in frame from the first base. For this clone: The antigen this receptor binds is unknown. The sample holds no much larger clone one base away, and base qualities are not on file.

Recombination joined TRBV5-1 with TRBJ1-1; the D gene is unclear. The sample here was CD4+ T cells from PBMCs cultured with SARS-CoV-2 spike peptides, taken before COVID-19 vaccination. The intended sense of this specimen's cell subset or site label: SARS-CoV-2 spike overlapping peptide pool stimulation. This clonotype was obtained from a human donor who received a COVID-19 vaccine. The CDR3 region: CASSSEENTEAFF. The sequenced DNA is TGCGCCAGCAGCTCCGAGGAGAACACTGAAGCTTTCTTT.